This TCR beta chain was sequenced for a study of neurological immune-mediated disorders. The study built unsorted libraries from 2 million PBMCs kept at -80 C. Study-wide findings and caveats: One related-CDR3 cluster, which may be a signature, held the repertoires of 18 of 34 multiple sclerosis patients after phylogenetic grouping. No expanded-clone CDR3 amino acid sequence recurred across subjects, suggesting private TCR-beta repertoires.

The making of cDNA relied on 5'RACE with 10-nucleotide random UMIs. One entry per CDR3 protein, called by TCRdb with MiXCR from the 5' RACE reads. Of tens of thousands of distinct CDR3 sequences listed, 3% to 4% were seen once; the top ten hold less than 3%. This clonotype was detected many times. What it recognizes is unknown. Germline CDR1 DFQATT, CDR2 SNEGSKA (reference sequence). This CDR3 has 15 amino acids. V lost 4 bases, J lost 0 bases, and 14 bases lay in between. The chain links TRBV20-1 to TRBJ2-3, with D perhaps TRBD2 (7 bases). The TCR comes from a woman aged 45-65 years with multiple sclerosis. Sequenced: PBMCs. CDR3 nucleotide sequence: TGCAGTGCTATTTTGAGCGGGACAAGCACAGATACGCAGTATTTT. This sequence encodes CSAILSGTSTDTQYF.